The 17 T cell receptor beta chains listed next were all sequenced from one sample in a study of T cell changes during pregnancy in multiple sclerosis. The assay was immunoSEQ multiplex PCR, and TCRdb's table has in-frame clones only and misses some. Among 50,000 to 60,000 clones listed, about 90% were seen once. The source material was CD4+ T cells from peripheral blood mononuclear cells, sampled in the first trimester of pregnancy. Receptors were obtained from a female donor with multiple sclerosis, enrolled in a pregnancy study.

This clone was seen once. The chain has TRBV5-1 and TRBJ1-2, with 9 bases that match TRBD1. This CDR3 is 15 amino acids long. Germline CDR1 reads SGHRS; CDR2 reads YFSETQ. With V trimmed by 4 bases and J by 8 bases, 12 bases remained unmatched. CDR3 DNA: TGCGCCAGCAGCACCTTAGGACAGGGGAAGGTGGGCTACACCTTC. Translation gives CASSTLGQGKVGYTF.

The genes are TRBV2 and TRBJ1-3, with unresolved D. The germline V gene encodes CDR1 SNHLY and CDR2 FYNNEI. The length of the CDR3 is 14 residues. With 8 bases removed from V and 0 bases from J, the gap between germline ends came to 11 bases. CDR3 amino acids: CASQRGRSGNTIYF. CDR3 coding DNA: TGTGCCAGCCAAAGAGGCCGCTCTGGAAACACCATATATTTT.

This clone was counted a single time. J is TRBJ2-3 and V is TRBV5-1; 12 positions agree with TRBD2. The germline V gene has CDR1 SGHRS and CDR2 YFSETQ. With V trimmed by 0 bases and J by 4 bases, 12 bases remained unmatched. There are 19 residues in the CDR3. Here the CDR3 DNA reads TGCGCCAGCAGCTTGGCCAAAACTAGCGGGAGGTACGTCCCAGATACGCAGTATTTT. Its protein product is CASSLAKTSGRYVPDTQYF.

The CDR3 region is CAWGRTIVETQYF. CDR3 DNA: TGTGCCTGGGGAAGGACTATTGTGGAGACCCAGTACTTC. The rearrangement links TRBV30 to TRBJ2-5, with a weak D call TRBD2 (6 bases). The CDR3 has 13 amino acids. V gave up 5 bases and J gave up 5 bases, with 15 bases separating them. Germline V gene sequence: CDR1 GTSNPN, CDR2 SVGIG (reference sequence).

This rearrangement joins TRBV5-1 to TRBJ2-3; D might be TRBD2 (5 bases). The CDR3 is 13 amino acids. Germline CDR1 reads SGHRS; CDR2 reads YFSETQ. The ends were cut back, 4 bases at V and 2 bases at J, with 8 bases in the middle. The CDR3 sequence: CASSTGDTDTQYF. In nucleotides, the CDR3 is TGCGCCAGCAGCACCGGGGACACAGATACGCAGTATTTT.

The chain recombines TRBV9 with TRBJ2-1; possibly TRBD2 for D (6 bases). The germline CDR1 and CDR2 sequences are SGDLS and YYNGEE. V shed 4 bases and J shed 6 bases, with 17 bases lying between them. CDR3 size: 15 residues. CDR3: CASSLGLASTNEQFF. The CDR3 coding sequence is TGTGCCAGCAGCCTTGGTCTAGCGTCGACCAATGAGCAGTTCTTC.

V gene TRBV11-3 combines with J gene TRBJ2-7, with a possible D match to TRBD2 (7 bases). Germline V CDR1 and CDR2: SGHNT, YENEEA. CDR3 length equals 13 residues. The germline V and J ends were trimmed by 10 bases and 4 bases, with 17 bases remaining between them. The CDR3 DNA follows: TGTGCCACCGGCGAGGGGGGGGGATACGAGCAGTACTTC. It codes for CATGEGGGYEQYF.

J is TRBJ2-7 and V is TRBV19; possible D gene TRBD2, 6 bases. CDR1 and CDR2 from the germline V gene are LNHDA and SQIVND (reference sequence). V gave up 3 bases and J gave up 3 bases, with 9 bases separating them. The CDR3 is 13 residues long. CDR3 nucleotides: TGTGCCAGTAGTATTCAAGCGGGCTACGAGCAGTACTTC. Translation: CASSIQAGYEQYF.

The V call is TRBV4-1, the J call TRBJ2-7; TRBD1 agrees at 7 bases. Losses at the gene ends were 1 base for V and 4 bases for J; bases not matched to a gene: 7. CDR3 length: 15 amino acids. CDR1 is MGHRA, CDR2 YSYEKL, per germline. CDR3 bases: TGCGCCAGCAGCCAAGTGGTAGGGGGCAAGTACGAGCAGTACTTC. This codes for CASSQVVGGKYEQYF.

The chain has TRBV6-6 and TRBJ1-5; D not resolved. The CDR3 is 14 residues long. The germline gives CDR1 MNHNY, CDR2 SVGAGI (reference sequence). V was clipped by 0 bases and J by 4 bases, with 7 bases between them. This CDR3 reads CASSYSAGNQPQHF. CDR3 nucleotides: TGTGCCAGCAGTTACTCGGCCGGGAATCAGCCCCAGCATTTT.

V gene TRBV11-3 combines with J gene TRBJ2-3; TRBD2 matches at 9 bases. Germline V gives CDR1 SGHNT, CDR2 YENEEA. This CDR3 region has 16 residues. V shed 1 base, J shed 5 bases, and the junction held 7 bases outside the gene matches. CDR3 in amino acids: CASSLGSAGGQDTQYF. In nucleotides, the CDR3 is TGTGCCAGCAGCTTAGGTTCGGCGGGGGGGCAAGATACGCAGTATTTT.

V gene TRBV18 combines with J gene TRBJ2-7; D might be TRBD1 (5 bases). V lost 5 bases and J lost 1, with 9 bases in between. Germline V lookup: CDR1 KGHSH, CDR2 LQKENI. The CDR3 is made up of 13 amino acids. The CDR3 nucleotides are TGTGCCAGCTCAGGGGCTCAGTCCTACGAGCAGTACTTC. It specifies CASSGAQSYEQYF.

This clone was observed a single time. The CDR3 coding sequence is TGTGCCAGCGCGGCCCAAGGGGGCGGCTACACCTTC. Its translation: CASAAQGGGYTF. The J gene is TRBJ1-2, the V gene TRBV28; 7 nucleotides align to TRBD1. The V gene's germline CDR1 is MDHEN and CDR2 SYDVKM. V was clipped by 8 bases and J by 8 bases; unmatched bases: 8. This CDR3 contains 12 residues.

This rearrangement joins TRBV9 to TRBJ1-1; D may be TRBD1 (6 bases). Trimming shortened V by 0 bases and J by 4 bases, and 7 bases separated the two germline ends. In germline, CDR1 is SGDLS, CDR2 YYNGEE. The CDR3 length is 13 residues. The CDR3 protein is CASSVVRGTEAFF. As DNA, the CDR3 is TGTGCCAGCAGCGTAGTCAGGGGCACTGAAGCTTTCTTT.

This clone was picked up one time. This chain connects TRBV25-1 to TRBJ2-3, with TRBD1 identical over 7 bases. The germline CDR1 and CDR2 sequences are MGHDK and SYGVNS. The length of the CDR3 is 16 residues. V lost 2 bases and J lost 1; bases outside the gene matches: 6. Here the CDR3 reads CASSEPRTGRTDTQYF. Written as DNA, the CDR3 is TGTGCCAGCAGTGAACCTAGGACAGGACGCACAGATACGCAGTATTTT. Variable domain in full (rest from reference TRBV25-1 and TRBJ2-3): EADIYQTPRYLVIGTGKKITLECSQTMGHDKMYWYQQDPGMELHLIHYSYGVNSTEKGDLSSESTVSRIRTEHFPLTLESARPSHTSQYLCASSEPRTGRTDTQYFGPGTRLTVL.

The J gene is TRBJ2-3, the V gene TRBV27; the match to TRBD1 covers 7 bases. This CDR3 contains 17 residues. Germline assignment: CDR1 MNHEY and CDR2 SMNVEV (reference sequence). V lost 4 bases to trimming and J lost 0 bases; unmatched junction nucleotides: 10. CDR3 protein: CASSSRTGDSSTDTQYF. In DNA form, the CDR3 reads TGTGCCAGCAGTTCCCGGACAGGAGACTCTAGCACAGATACGCAGTATTTT.

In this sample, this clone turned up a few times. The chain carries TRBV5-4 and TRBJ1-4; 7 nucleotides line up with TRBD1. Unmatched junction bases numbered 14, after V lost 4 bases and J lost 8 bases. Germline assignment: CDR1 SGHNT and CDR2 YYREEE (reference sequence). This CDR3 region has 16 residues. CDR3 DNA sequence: TGTGCCAGCAGCCCTGGAAGGCGACAGGGTAACGAAAAACTGTTTTTT. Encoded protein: CASSPGRRQGNEKLFF.